The T cell receptor (beta chain) described here comes from a study of technical replicates of blood from a handful of donors. The germline gives CDR1 PRHDT, CDR2 FYEKMQ (reference sequence). The V gene lost 5 bases and the J gene lost 7 bases, with 5 bases spanning the gap. The CDR3 has 11 residues. Data came from immunoSEQ multiplex PCR; TCRdb stores just in-frame clones and leaves some out. The sample shows tens of thousands of clones, 90% to 95% of them seen only once. This clone appeared a single time. The clonotype originates from a human donor in good health. This chain joins TRBV13 and TRBJ2-2; D uncertain. The sequencing input was T cells isolated from PBMCs. The DNA for the CDR3 is TGTGCCAGCAGCCCAGGCGGGGAGCTGTTTTTT. It translates to CASSPGGELFF. Full variable domain (missing parts from reference TRBV13 and TRBJ2-2): AAGVIQSPRHLIKEKRETATLKCYPIPRHDTVYWYQQGPGQDPQFLISFYEKMQSDKGSIPDRFSAQQFSDYHSELNMSSLELGDSALYFCASSPGGELFFGEGSRLTVL.